The present entry profiles one T cell receptor beta chain with its context. Its antigen has not been determined. Per-nucleotide qualities are absent, and no much larger clonotype sits a single base away. These data originate in a study of blood T cell repertoires in COVID-19 (dated by TCRdb to about 2020). In terms of the full investigation: Samples covering the acute and convalescent phases of COVID-19 were provided by collaborators in the United States, Italy and Spain. The material from the prospective study consisted of cDNA or gDNA derived from T cells, B-cell-depleted T cells, or PBMCs. Subjects who had been exposed to COVID-19, were actively infected with it, or had recovered from it provided the deeply sampled blood TCRbeta repertoires that made up the dataset. The repertoires were made available in a free public database intended to serve as a resource for research on the immune response to SARS-CoV-2. The samples were drawn from two sources: the first 160 participants of the ongoing ImmuneRACE study, and some 1,300 subjects contributed by 6 global collaborators. A de-identified subject ID, COVID-19 status, age in years and sex were almost always included in the sample metadata. Where available, HLA class I and class II types were taken from metadata supplied by the sample provider and were not determined by assay-based typing. Overall study outcomes, separate from this receptor: How much clinical and demographic metadata was included differed by source and by participant, and the metadata was provided uncurated.

The CDR3 sequence holds 14 residues, the cysteine and phenylalanine included. Only the CDR3 DNA is retained, 42 bases long and in frame from the first base. The germline V gene yields MNHEY for CDR1 and SVGAGI for CDR2. Trimming accounts for 2 bases at V and 9 bases at J, while the number of junction bases matched to no gene is 7. The collaborating institutions used their own protocols to collect whole blood in K2EDTA tubes. Collaborator samples were shipped for TCRbeta analysis as frozen whole blood, isolated PBMCs, or DNA extracted from either sample type. TCRbeta CDR3 regions were amplified from genomic DNA using the immunoSEQ Assay, a bias-controlled multiplex PCR. In the source study's methods: The number of nucleated cells in each sample was estimated by amplification of reference gene primers within the assay. Sequence reads were collapsed and filtered to measure the absolute abundance of every unique TCRbeta CDR3 rearrangement. For each sample, productive Simpson clonality was calculated as the square root of Simpson's diversity index over productive rearrangements. The immuneACCESS repertoire file appears here via TCRdb, limited to in-frame rearrangements. These files lack a portion of the clones; in checked studies, under half of the deficit traces to unresolved V genes, and the cause of the others is not known. That table furnishes V, J and clone size, whereas the DNA furnished D and trimming. The sample table records 200,000 to 250,000 clones; about 86% of these occur just once. Approximately 1.5% of the sample is taken by the ten largest.

The chain couples TRBV6-5 to TRBJ2-3; 8 bases in the junction line up with TRBD2. Sample: peripheral blood. This receptor was identified in a man aged 18-30 years with active or convalescent COVID-19. The CDR3 region reads CASSYPGTRTTQYF. The nucleotide sequence reads as follows: TGTGCCAGCAGTTACCCTGGGACTAGGACGACGCAGTATTTT.